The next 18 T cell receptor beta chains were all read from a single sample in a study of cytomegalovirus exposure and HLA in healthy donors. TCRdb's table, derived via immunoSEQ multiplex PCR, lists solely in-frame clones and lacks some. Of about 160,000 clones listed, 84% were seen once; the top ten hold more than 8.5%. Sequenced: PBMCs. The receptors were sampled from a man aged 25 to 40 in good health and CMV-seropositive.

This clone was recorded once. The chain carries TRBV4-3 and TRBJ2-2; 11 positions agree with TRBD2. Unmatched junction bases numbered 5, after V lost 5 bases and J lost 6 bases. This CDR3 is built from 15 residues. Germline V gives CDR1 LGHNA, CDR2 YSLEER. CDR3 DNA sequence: TGCGCCAGCAGCATTAGGACTAGCGGGTCCGGGGAGCTGTTTTTT. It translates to CASSIRTSGSGELFF.

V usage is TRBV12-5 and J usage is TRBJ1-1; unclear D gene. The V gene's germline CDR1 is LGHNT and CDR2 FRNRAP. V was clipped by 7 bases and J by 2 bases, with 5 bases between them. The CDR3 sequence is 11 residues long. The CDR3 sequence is CASALNTEAFF. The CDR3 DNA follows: TGTGCTAGTGCCCTCAACACTGAAGCTTTCTTT.

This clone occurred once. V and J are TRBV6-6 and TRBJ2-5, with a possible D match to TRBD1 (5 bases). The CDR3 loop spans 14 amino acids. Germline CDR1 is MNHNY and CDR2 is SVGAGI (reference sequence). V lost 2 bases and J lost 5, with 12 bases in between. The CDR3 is CASSYRGWSETQYF. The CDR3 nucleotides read TGTGCCAGCAGTTACAGGGGCTGGAGTGAGACCCAGTACTTC.

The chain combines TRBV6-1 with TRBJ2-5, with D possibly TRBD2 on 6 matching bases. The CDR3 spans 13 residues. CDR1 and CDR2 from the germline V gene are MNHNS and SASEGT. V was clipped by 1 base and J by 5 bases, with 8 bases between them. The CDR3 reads CASSEGGVETQYF. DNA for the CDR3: TGTGCCAGCAGTGAAGGGGGGGTTGAGACCCAGTACTTC.

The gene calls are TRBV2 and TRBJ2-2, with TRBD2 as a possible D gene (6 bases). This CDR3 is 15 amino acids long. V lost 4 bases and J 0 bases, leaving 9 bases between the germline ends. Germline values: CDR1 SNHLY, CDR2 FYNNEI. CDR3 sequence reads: CASSVKRANTGELFF. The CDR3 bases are TGTGCCAGCAGTGTGAAGCGGGCGAACACCGGGGAGCTGTTTTTT.

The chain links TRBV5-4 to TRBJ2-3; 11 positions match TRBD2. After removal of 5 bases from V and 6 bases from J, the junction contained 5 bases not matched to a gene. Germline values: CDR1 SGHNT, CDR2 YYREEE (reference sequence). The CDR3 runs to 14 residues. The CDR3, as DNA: TGTGCCAGCAGACCTAGCGGGGGGCAGGATACGCAGTATTTT. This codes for CASRPSGGQDTQYF.

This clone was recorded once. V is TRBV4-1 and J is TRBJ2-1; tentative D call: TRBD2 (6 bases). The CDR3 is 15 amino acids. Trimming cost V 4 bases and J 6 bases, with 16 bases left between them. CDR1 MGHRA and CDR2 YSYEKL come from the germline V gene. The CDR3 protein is CASSRYGTPVNEQFF. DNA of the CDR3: TGCGCCAGCAGCCGCTACGGGACTCCTGTCAATGAGCAGTTCTTC.

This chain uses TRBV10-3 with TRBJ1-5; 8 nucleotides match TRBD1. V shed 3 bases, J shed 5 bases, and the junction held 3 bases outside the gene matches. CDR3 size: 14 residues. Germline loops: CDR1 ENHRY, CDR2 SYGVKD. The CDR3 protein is CAISDQGAHQPQHF. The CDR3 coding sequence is TGTGCCATCAGTGATCAGGGGGCTCATCAGCCCCAGCATTTT.

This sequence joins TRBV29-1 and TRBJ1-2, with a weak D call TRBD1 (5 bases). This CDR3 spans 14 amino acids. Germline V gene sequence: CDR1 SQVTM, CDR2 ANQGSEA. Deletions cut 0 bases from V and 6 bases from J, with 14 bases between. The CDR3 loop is CSVEEILGGDGYTF. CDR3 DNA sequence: TGCAGCGTTGAAGAGATTCTCGGAGGGGATGGCTACACCTTC.

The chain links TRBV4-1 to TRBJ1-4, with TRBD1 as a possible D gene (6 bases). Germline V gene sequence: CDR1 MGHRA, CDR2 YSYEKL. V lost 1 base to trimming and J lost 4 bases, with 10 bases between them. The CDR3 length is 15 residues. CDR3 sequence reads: CASSQAGQLNEKLFF. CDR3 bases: TGCGCCAGCAGCCAAGCGGGACAACTTAATGAAAAACTGTTTTTT.

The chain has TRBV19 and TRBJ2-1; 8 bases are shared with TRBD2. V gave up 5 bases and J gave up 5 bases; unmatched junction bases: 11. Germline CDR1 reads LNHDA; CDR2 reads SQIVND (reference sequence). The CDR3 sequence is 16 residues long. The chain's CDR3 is CASSPAGGRRNNEQFF. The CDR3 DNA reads TGTGCCAGTAGTCCCGCGGGGGGACGGAGAAACAATGAGCAGTTCTTC.

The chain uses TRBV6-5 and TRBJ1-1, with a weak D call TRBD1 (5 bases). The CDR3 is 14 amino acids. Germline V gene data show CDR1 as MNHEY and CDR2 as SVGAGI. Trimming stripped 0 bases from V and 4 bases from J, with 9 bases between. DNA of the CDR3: TGTGCCAGCAGTTACTCAGGAGGGGCCACTGAAGCTTTCTTT. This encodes CASSYSGGATEAFF.

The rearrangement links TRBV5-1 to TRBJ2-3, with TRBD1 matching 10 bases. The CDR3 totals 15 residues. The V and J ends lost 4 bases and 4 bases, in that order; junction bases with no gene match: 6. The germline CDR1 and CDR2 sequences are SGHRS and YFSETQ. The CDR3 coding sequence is TGCGCCAGCAGCGCAGACAGGGGGCGGTCAGATACGCAGTATTTT. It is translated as CASSADRGRSDTQYF. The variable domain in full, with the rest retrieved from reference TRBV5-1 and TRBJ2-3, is KAGVTQTPRYLIKTRGQQVTLSCSPISGHRSVSWYQQTPGQGLQFLFEYFSETQRNKGNFPGRFSGRQFSNSRSEMNVSTLELGDSALYLCASSADRGRSDTQYFGPGTRLTVL.

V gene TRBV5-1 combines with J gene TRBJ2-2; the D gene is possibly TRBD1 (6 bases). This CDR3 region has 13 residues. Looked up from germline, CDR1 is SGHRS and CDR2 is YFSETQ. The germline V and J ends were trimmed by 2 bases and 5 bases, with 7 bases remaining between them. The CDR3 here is CASSLQGTGELFF. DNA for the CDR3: TGCGCCAGCAGCTTACAGGGAACCGGGGAGCTGTTTTTT.

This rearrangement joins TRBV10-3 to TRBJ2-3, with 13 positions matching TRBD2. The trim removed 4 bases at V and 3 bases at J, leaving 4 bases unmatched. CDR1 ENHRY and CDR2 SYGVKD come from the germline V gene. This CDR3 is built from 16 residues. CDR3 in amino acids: CAISGLAGGGTDTQYF. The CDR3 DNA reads TGTGCCATCAGTGGACTAGCGGGAGGAGGTACAGATACGCAGTATTTT.

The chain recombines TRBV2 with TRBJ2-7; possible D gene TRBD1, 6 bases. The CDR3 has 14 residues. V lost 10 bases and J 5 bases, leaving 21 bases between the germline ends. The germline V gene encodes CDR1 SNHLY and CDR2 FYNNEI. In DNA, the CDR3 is TGTGCCACCTTTCTCTCTGGGGGCTTGGACGAGCAGTACTTC. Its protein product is CATFLSGGLDEQYF.

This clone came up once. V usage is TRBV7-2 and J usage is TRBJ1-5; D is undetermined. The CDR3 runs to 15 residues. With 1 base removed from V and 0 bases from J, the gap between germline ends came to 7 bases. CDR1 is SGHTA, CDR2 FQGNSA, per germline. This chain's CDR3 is CASSLGSSSNQPQHF. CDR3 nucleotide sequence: TGTGCCAGCAGCTTAGGATCCAGTAGCAATCAGCCCCAGCATTTT.

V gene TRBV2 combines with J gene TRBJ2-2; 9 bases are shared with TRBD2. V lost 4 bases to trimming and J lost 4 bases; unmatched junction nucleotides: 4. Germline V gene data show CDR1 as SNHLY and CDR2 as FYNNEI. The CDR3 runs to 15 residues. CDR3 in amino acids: CASSGSGRLTGELFF. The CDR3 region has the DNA TGTGCCAGCAGTGGAAGCGGGAGGCTCACCGGGGAGCTGTTTTTT.